Sequencing of this T cell receptor (beta chain) was carried out in a study of T cell repertoires in cytomegalovirus infection. Looking at the study overall: HLA-B-restricted CMV epitopes that are well studied, plus recently identified HLA-C-restricted ones, were used by the study. Indications came from public TCR beta signatures; they pointed to CMV infection and to a matching HLA type.

Findings and limits, study-wide: There were carriers of CMV plus the relevant HLA, and cumulative public TCR beta family frequency identified them. CMV-specific TCR beta clonotypes restricted by HLA-C dominated the ex vivo response.

TCRdb reprocessed the reads with MiXCR, giving one entry per CDR3 protein. The sample yields roughly 730,000 distinct CDR3 sequences, around 32% seen once. V dropped 3 bases and J dropped 4 bases, with 12 bases sitting between them. The CDR3 has 15 residues. CDR1 and CDR2 from the germline V gene are KGHSH and LQKENI. This clonotype was recorded a few times. Its cognate antigen is unknown. The sample here was cultured PBMCs, taken from culture after CMV antigen stimulation. The receptor comes from a human donor in good health (CMV status not recorded). Some clones in this sample may be carry-over from other donors' samples. The chain joins TRBV18 to TRBJ1-4; D not resolved. The CDR3 loop reads CASSPMEGHNEKLFF. The CDR3 coding sequence is TGTGCCAGCTCACCCATGGAAGGGCATAATGAAAAACTGTTTTTT. The full variable domain, rest sourced from reference TRBV18 and TRBJ1-4, is NAGVMQNPRHLVRRRGQEARLRCSPMKGHSHVYWYRQLPEEGLKFMVYLQKENIIDESGMPKERFSAEFPKEGPSILRIQQVVRGDSAAYFCASSPMEGHNEKLFFGSGTQLSVL.